The 15 T cell receptor beta chains reported below all come from one sample, sequenced in a study of T cell responses to AZD1222 COVID-19 vaccine (dated by TCRdb to the early 2020s). Receptor amplification or capture employed the immunoSEQ multiplex PCR assay. TCRdb mirrors the immuneACCESS table, restricted to in-frame sequences. Some clones are absent from its copies; in checked studies, under half trace to an unresolved V gene, and the reason for the others is unknown. The sample contains tens of thousands of clones, 84% of them found a single time. Together, the top ten hold approximately 7.4% of the sample. The time point label for this specimen denotes: baseline before first vaccination. The material sequenced was peripheral blood, taken on day 0 of AZD1222 vaccination. Receptors originate from an adult in good health.

This clone appeared once. The chain recombines TRBV27 with TRBJ2-3; the match to TRBD1 covers 9 bases. Trimming at V came to 3 bases and at J to 7 bases, leaving 8 bases not matched to a gene. The germline gives CDR1 MNHEY, CDR2 SMNVEV (reference sequence). The CDR3 is 15 amino acids. This CDR3 is CASSFRTGVANTQYF. DNA for the CDR3: TGTGCCAGCAGTTTCAGGACAGGGGTAGCGAATACGCAGTATTTT.

The chain is built from TRBV24-1 and TRBJ2-2, with 10 bases that match TRBD2. This CDR3 has 18 residues. Germline CDR1 is KGHDR and CDR2 is SFDVKD. The J segment lost 4 bases and the V segment lost 3 bases, leaving 10 bases of the junction unmatched. The CDR3 sequence: CATSDPGAGGPGTGELFF. The DNA for the CDR3 is TGTGCCACCAGTGATCCGGGAGCGGGGGGGCCGGGCACCGGGGAGCTGTTTTTT.

The chain has TRBV2 and TRBJ1-1; 7 positions match TRBD1. CDR3 length: 15 residues. V shed 6 bases and J 0 bases; nucleotides not matched to a gene: 7. CDR1 is SNHLY and CDR2 is FYNNEI in the germline V gene. Written as DNA, the CDR3 is TGTGCCAGCAGGACAGGACAGGCGGTGAACACTGAAGCTTTCTTT. As protein: CASRTGQAVNTEAFF.

The rearrangement joins TRBV2 to TRBJ1-3; TRBD1 might be the D (5 bases). The germline CDR1 and CDR2 sequences are SNHLY and FYNNEI. The CDR3 is made up of 15 amino acids. The V and J ends lost 7 bases and 0 bases respectively, with 13 bases between them. The CDR3 sequence is CASNPGARSGNTIYF. CDR3 nucleotides: TGTGCCAGCAACCCCGGGGCTCGCTCTGGAAACACCATATATTTT.

The rearrangement links TRBV27 to TRBJ1-4; D is undetermined. V was shortened by 2 bases and J by 3 bases, with 10 bases between the two germline ends. The germline V gene encodes CDR1 MNHEY and CDR2 SMNVEV (reference sequence). This CDR3 is built from 15 residues. The CDR3 sequence is CASSLLASSNEKLFF. As DNA, the CDR3 is TGTGCCAGCAGTTTACTGGCCAGCTCTAATGAAAAACTGTTTTTT.

The gene calls are TRBV11-3 and TRBJ1-1; no reliable D call. Germline CDR1 SGHNT, CDR2 YENEEA. Trimming took off 3 bases at V and 6 bases at J, with 8 bases between the two ends. CDR3 length: 12 amino acids. CDR3 loop: CASSLGRSEAFF. CDR3 coding DNA: TGTGCCAGCAGCTTGGGTAGGTCTGAAGCTTTCTTT.

The chain employs TRBV12-5 and TRBJ1-5; no clear D. The CDR3 is made up of 13 amino acids. From germline, CDR1 is LGHNT and CDR2 FRNRAP. With 2 bases removed from V and 7 bases from J, the gap between germline ends came to 9 bases. This CDR3 is CASGLLWNQPQHF. The CDR3 coding sequence is TGTGCTAGTGGTTTGCTTTGGAACCAGCCCCAGCATTTT.

The chain carries TRBV11-2 and TRBJ1-2; D gene uncertain. This CDR3 has 15 amino acids. V dropped 2 bases and J dropped 2 bases, with 12 bases sitting between them. Per the germline V gene, CDR1 is SGHAT and CDR2 is FQNNGV. The DNA of the CDR3 is TGTGCCAGCAGCTTATCGTTCACGGCGAACTATGGCTACACCTTC. As protein: CASSLSFTANYGYTF. Based on the CDR3 plus reference TRBV11-2 and TRBJ1-2, the full variable domain is EAGVAQSPRYKIIEKRQSVAFWCNPISGHATLYWYQQILGQGPKLLIQFQNNGVVDDSQLPKDRFSAERLKGVDSTLKIQPAKLEDSAVYLCASSLSFTANYGYTFGSGTRLTVV.

This chain joins TRBV4-1 and TRBJ1-3; weak D call: TRBD1 (5 bases). The CDR3 spans 15 residues. The germline gives CDR1 MGHRA, CDR2 YSYEKL. With 3 bases removed from V and 4 bases from J, the gap between germline ends came to 13 bases. As DNA, the CDR3 is TGCGCCAGCAGCCACCCCGGGGGGAGCGGAAACACCATATATTTT. It yields the protein CASSHPGGSGNTIYF.

The chain has TRBV6-5 and TRBJ1-6; D uncertain. This CDR3 spans 16 amino acids. The germline CDR1 and CDR2 sequences are MNHEY and SVGAGI. V gave up 2 bases and J gave up 8 bases, with 16 bases separating them. The CDR3, as DNA: TGTGCCAGCAGTTACAGACCCACCCCAGGTCATTCACCCCTCCACTTT. Its translation: CASSYRPTPGHSPLHF.

J is TRBJ1-1 and V is TRBV6-5; tentatively, D is TRBD1 (6 bases). This CDR3 is 13 amino acids long. Germline V gene data show CDR1 as MNHEY and CDR2 as SVGAGI. Between the trimmed V and J ends, which lost 7 bases and 2 bases, there was a span of 11 bases. The CDR3 reads CASMKDRNTEAFF. The CDR3 DNA is TGTGCCAGCATGAAGGACAGAAACACTGAAGCTTTCTTT.

The chain has TRBV19 and TRBJ1-5, with D unresolved. Per germline, CDR1 LNHDA and CDR2 SQIVND (reference sequence). The CDR3 runs 14 residues. V was pared by 2 bases and J by 4 bases, with 9 bases between. In nucleotides, the CDR3 is TGTGCCAGTAGTATAATTGGCAGGAATCAGCCCCAGCATTTT. This translates into CASSIIGRNQPQHF.

The chain links TRBV13 to TRBJ1-1; a weak D match, TRBD1 (5 bases). The CDR3 consists of 17 residues. Germline V gives CDR1 PRHDT, CDR2 FYEKMQ (reference sequence). Trimming removed 0 bases from V and 2 bases from J, with 16 bases in between. CDR3 sequence reads: CASSLGGHWTRNTEAFF. Written as DNA, the CDR3 is TGTGCCAGCAGCTTAGGCGGCCACTGGACAAGAAACACTGAAGCTTTCTTT.

This clone was detected once. This chain joins TRBV4-3 and TRBJ2-7; D is perhaps TRBD2 (6 bases). The CDR3 is made up of 14 amino acids. With 2 bases removed from V and 3 bases from J, the gap between germline ends came to 11 bases. Germline V gene sequence: CDR1 LGHNA, CDR2 YSLEER. The CDR3 bases are TGCGCCAGCAGCCAACTCACGACTAGCTACGAGCAGTACTTC. The encoded protein is CASSQLTTSYEQYF.

The CDR3: CATSERGKSTDTQYF. DNA of the CDR3: TGTGCCACCAGTGAAAGGGGGAAAAGCACAGATACGCAGTATTTT. J is TRBJ2-3 and V is TRBV24-1, with a weak D call TRBD1 (6 bases). The V and J ends lost 4 bases and 0 bases respectively, with 10 bases between them. The CDR3 spans 15 residues. The germline gives CDR1 KGHDR, CDR2 SFDVKD.